This entry concerns a single T cell receptor beta chain. The CDR3 runs to 15 residues. Trimming stripped 6 bases from V and 0 bases from J, with 11 bases between. Germline CDR1 MNHEY, CDR2 SVGEGT. The source of the sample is a study of blood T cell repertoires in COVID-19. The overall study: Sites across the United States, Italy and Spain contributed samples from acute and convalescent COVID-19. T cells, B-cell-depleted T cells, or PBMCs supplied cDNA or gDNA.

Method: immunoSEQ multiplex PCR; TCRdb's copy keeps in-frame clones and lacks some. This table holds roughly 380,000 clones, 89% found once. The sequenced sample was peripheral blood. The chain has TRBV6-2 or TRBV6-3 and TRBJ2-2; D gene uncertain. The receptor was derived from a woman in her thirties or forties with COVID-19, enrolled during active disease. Here the CDR3 reads CASSIYTANTGELFF. In nucleotides, the CDR3 is TGTGCCAGCAGCATCTATACCGCGAACACCGGGGAGCTGTTTTTT.